The clone carrying this TCR beta chain was detected a few times. No antigen is known for it. This specimen belongs to a study of blood T cells in healthy people across ages. The overall study: Researchers report that template switching captured about one barcoded beta molecule per two T cells. Study-wide results and caveats: Compared with aged donors, long-lived donors showed fewer expanded clones, suggesting selection.

Together with a sample-barcoded 5' primer, a J-beta primer mix was included in a second PCR lasting about 6 to 12 cycles. A template-switch adaptor with 12 random nucleotides tagged each cDNA molecule. One entry per CDR3 protein results from TCRdb running MiXCR on the 5' RACE reads. The sample carries hundreds of thousands of distinct CDR3 sequences, around 45% recorded once. The receptor comes from a woman in her sixties in good health. Sequences were obtained from blood.

This CDR3 is CASSQDSEGTDTQYF. The CDR3 coding sequence is TGCGCCAGCAGCCAAGATTCGGAGGGCACAGATACGCAGTATTTT. The chain carries TRBV4-3 and TRBJ2-3; tentative D call: TRBD2 (5 bases). From germline, CDR1 is LGHNA and CDR2 YSLEER. The CDR3 consists of 15 residues. Trimming removed 0 bases at V and 1 base at J, with 8 bases between.